One and the same sample provided the 7 T cell receptor beta chains below, sequenced in a study of blood T cell repertoires in COVID-19. Sequencing used immunoSEQ multiplex PCR; TCRdb keeps in-frame clones, though not all of them. The table lists fewer than 250,000 clones, 75% to 85% of them singletons, with approximately 4.5% in the top ten. The sample was peripheral blood. These TCRs come from a woman in her 70s with acute or convalescent COVID-19.

This clone has only a few counts. The chain employs TRBV10-3 and TRBJ1-1; weak D call: TRBD1 (6 bases). The V and J ends lost 6 bases and 1 base respectively, with 9 bases between them. The CDR3 covers 13 residues. CDR1 is ENHRY and CDR2 is SYGVKD in the germline V gene. CDR3 residues: CAISQTGNTEAFF. The CDR3 coding sequence is TGTGCCATCAGCCAGACAGGGAACACTGAAGCTTTCTTT.

The table lists this clone with a count of one. The J gene is TRBJ1-6, the V gene TRBV7-2; D ambiguous. Trimming pared 1 base from V and 6 bases from J, leaving 10 bases between. The length of the CDR3 is 15 residues. CDR1 is SGHTA, CDR2 FQGNSA, per germline. CDR3 in amino acids: CASSLDPGFNSPLHF. The CDR3 DNA sequence: TGTGCCAGCAGCTTAGATCCAGGTTTTAATTCACCCCTCCACTTT.

V and J are TRBV19 and TRBJ2-2, with D perhaps TRBD1 (5 bases). CDR1 LNHDA and CDR2 SQIVND come from the germline V gene (reference sequence). V was clipped by 6 bases and J by 0 bases, with 11 bases between them. The CDR3 totals 15 residues. Here the CDR3 reads CASSPDSANTGELFF. Written as DNA, the CDR3 is TGTGCCAGTAGCCCTGACAGCGCGAACACCGGGGAGCTGTTTTTT.

The rearrangement uses TRBV5-6 and TRBJ1-1; D perhaps matches TRBD1 (6 bases). CDR1 SGHDT and CDR2 YYEEEE come from the germline V gene. V lost 0 bases and J lost 1, with 10 bases in between. The CDR3 has 15 amino acids. Here the CDR3 reads CASSLVPGQNTEAFF. DNA for the CDR3: TGTGCCAGCAGCTTGGTACCGGGACAGAACACTGAAGCTTTCTTT.

The chain is built from TRBV4-1 and TRBJ2-2; TRBD1 matches at 9 bases. This CDR3 has 16 amino acids. Germline loops: CDR1 MGHRA, CDR2 YSYEKL. Losses at the gene ends were 3 bases for V and 7 bases for J; bases not matched to a gene: 9. CDR3 protein: CASSQMDRGGDGELFF. CDR3 nucleotides: TGCGCCAGCAGCCAGATGGACAGGGGAGGTGACGGGGAGCTGTTTTTT.

This clone was observed a single time. The rearrangement joins TRBV7-2 to TRBJ1-5; TRBD1 matches 9 bases. The CDR3 runs to 15 residues. Per germline, CDR1 SGHTA and CDR2 FQGNSA. The V segment lost 2 bases and the J segment 4 bases; nucleotides outside the gene matches: 3. CDR3 residues: CASSLTGTGNQPQHF. The CDR3 bases are TGTGCCAGCAGCTTAACGGGGACAGGGAATCAGCCCCAGCATTTT.

This chain connects TRBV7-2 to TRBJ1-2, with D hard to call. V was pared by 3 bases and J by 2 bases, with 4 bases between. The CDR3 length is 12 residues. Per germline, CDR1 SGHTA and CDR2 FQGNSA. The CDR3 sequence: CASSFPNYGYTF. The CDR3 DNA follows: TGTGCCAGCAGCTTTCCGAACTATGGCTACACCTTC.